The 7 T cell receptor beta chains below were found in one sample sequenced in a study of blood T cell repertoires in COVID-19. Profiled with immunoSEQ multiplex PCR; TCRdb holds only in-frame clones, not every one. Seen here are tens of thousands of clones, more than 75% observed once, and the top ten hold approximately 13%. The specimen sequenced was peripheral blood. These receptors were obtained from an elderly woman with acute or convalescent COVID-19.

The chain has TRBV30 and TRBJ1-1, with a possible D match to TRBD1 (5 bases). Germline CDR1 GTSNPN, CDR2 SVGIG (reference sequence). The CDR3 extends over 13 amino acids. V was pared by 3 bases and J by 1 base, with 9 bases between. CDR3 residues: CAWRAGGNTEAFF. Here the CDR3 DNA reads TGTGCCTGGAGGGCGGGGGGGAACACTGAAGCTTTCTTT.

The chain uses TRBV5-5 and TRBJ2-2; 10 bases are shared with TRBD2. The V gene's germline CDR1 is SGHKS and CDR2 YYEKEE (reference sequence). V lost 4 bases to trimming and J lost 4 bases; unmatched junction nucleotides: 7. This CDR3 has 16 residues. The CDR3, as DNA: TGTGCCAGCAGCGCCCTAGCGGGAGCGGCCACCGGGGAGCTGTTTTTT. Translated, it gives CASSALAGAATGELFF. Full variable domain (outside the CDR3, taken from reference TRBV5-5 and TRBJ2-2): DAGVTQSPTHLIKTRGQQVTLRCSPISGHKSVSWYQQVLGQGPQFIFQYYEKEERGRGNFPDRFSARQFPNYSSELNVNALLLGDSALYLCASSALAGAATGELFFGEGSRLTVL.

V gene TRBV18 combines with J gene TRBJ1-5; 7 nucleotides agree with TRBD1. This CDR3 is built from 14 residues. V was clipped by 5 bases and J by 3 bases; unmatched bases: 4. Germline V lookup: CDR1 KGHSH, CDR2 LQKENI. The CDR3 DNA reads TGTGCCAGCTCATCGGGACAGCCCAATCAGCCCCAGCATTTT. This encodes CASSSGQPNQPQHF. The entire variable domain, with the rest obtained from reference TRBV18 and TRBJ1-5, is as follows: NAGVMQNPRHLVRRRGQEARLRCSPMKGHSHVYWYRQLPEEGLKFMVYLQKENIIDESGMPKERFSAEFPKEGPSILRIQQVVRGDSAAYFCASSSGQPNQPQHFGDGTRLSIL.

The CDR3 region has the DNA TGTGCCAGCAGCTTGGGCGGTAATAGAGATAACACTGAAGCTTTCTTT. Encoded protein: CASSLGGNRDNTEAFF. The chain joins TRBV5-4 to TRBJ1-1; D unresolved. The CDR3 has 16 amino acids. Trimming left V 0 bases short and J 2 bases short, with 14 bases between. Germline V gene lookup returns CDR1 SGHNT and CDR2 YYREEE (reference sequence).

The chain has TRBV29-1 and TRBJ2-7, with TRBD2 identical over 7 bases. CDR1 SQVTM and CDR2 ANQGSEA come from the germline V gene. V lost 3 bases and J lost 6; bases outside the gene matches: 11. The CDR3 loop spans 14 amino acids. The CDR3 DNA reads TGCAGCGTTGAGCGCGGGAGACAAAGGGGCGAGCAGTACTTC. Amino acid sequence: CSVERGRQRGEQYF.

The gene calls are TRBV9 and TRBJ2-5; the match to TRBD1 covers 9 bases. V trimming: 0 bases; J trimming: 3 bases; junction bases outside the gene matches: 6. This CDR3 is 16 amino acids long. Germline CDR1 is SGDLS and CDR2 is YYNGEE. CDR3 in amino acids: CASSVARDRVEETQYF. As DNA, the CDR3 is TGTGCCAGCAGCGTAGCTCGGGACAGGGTTGAAGAGACCCAGTACTTC.

This chain uses TRBV25-1 with TRBJ1-3; D may be TRBD1 (5 bases). The CDR3 sequence is 13 residues long. V lost 6 bases and J 1 base, leaving 7 bases between the germline ends. Germline values: CDR1 MGHDK, CDR2 SYGVNS. CDR3 in DNA: TGTGCCAGCAGGGACACTTCTGGAAACACCATATATTTT. It codes for CASRDTSGNTIYF.